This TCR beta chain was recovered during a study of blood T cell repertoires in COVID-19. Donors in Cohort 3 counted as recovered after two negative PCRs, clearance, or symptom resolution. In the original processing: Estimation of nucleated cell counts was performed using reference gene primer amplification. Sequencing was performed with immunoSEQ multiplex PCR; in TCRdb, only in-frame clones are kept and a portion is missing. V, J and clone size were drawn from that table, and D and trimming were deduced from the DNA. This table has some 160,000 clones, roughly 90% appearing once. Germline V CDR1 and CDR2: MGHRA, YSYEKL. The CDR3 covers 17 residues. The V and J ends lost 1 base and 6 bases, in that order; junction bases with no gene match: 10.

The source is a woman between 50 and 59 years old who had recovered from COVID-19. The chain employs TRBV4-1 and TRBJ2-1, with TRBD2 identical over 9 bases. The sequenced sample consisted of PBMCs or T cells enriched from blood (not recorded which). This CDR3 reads CASSQGFGGGAGNEQFF. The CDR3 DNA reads TGCGCCAGCAGCCAAGGGTTCGGCGGGGGGGCGGGCAATGAGCAGTTCTTC.